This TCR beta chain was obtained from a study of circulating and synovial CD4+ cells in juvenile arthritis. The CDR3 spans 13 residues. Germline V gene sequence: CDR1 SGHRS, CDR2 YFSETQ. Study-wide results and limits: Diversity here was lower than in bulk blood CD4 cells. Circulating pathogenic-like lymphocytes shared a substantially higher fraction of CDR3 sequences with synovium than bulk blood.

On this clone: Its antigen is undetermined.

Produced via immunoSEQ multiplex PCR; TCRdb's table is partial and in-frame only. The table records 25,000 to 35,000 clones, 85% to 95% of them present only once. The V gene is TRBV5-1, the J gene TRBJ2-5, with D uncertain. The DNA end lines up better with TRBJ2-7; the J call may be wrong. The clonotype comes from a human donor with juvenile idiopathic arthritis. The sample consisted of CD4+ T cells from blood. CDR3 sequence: CASSLAPLYEQYF. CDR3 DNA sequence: TGCGCCAGCAGCTTGGCTCCCCTCTACGAGCAGTACTTC.